These 21 T cell receptor beta chains were all obtained from the same sample, sequenced in a study of vaccination and CD4 T cells after COVID-19. Cultured CD4+ T cells had their DNA profiled by the Oncomine TCR Beta short-read assay. One entry per CDR3 protein results from TCRdb running MiXCR on the PCR reads. The table shows approximately 15,000 distinct CDR3 sequences, with roughly half occurring only once. What these receptors recognize is not known. Time point denoted: late sampling 161 to 241 days after vaccination in three convalescent patients. As to treatment: approximately 9-day PBMC culture with coronavirus spike peptide pools or control peptides (ViraFEST assay). The specimen comprised CD4+ T cells from blood, cultured in vitro, sampled about 7 months after SARS-CoV-2 vaccination. Every receptor here comes from a human donor who had recovered from COVID-19.

This chain links TRBV6-1 with TRBJ1-5; D is unclear. The V gene's germline CDR1 is MNHNS and CDR2 SASEGT. The CDR3 covers 15 residues. Trimming removed 7 bases from V and 0 bases from J, with 13 bases in between. As DNA, the CDR3 is TGTGCCAGCACCGAGGACCCGTATAGCAATCAGCCCCAGCATTTT. This translates into CASTEDPYSNQPQHF.

The chain carries TRBV4-3 and TRBJ1-2; TRBD1 matches at 7 bases. The V gene end was trimmed by 4 bases and the J gene end by 4 bases; junction bases not matched to a gene: 3. Per the germline V gene, CDR1 is LGHNA and CDR2 is YSLEER. The CDR3 has 13 residues. CDR3 protein: CASSPGTAYGYTF. The CDR3 DNA follows: TGCGCCAGCAGCCCCGGGACAGCCTATGGCTACACCTTC.

This CDR3 is CASSTIRDQTNYGYTF. The DNA for the CDR3 is TGTGCCAGCAGCACAATCCGGGACCAAACTAACTATGGCTACACCTTC. The chain has TRBV5-4 and TRBJ1-2; D is possibly TRBD1 (5 bases). CDR3 length: 16 amino acids. Trimming stripped 4 bases from V and 0 bases from J, with 16 bases between. CDR1 is SGHNT and CDR2 is YYREEE in the germline V gene (reference sequence).

The V gene is TRBV20-1, the J gene TRBJ2-1, with TRBD2 matching over 9 bases. Germline V CDR1 and CDR2: DFQATT, SNEGSKA (reference sequence). CDR3 length: 14 residues. The V segment lost 1 base and the J segment 6 bases; nucleotides outside the gene matches: 4. The CDR3 region is CSARGGGVGNEQFF. CDR3 DNA sequence: TGCAGTGCTAGAGGCGGGGGGGTGGGCAATGAGCAGTTCTTC.

This clonotype was picked up a small number of times. The V and J genes are TRBV19 and TRBJ1-2, with D unclear. This CDR3 contains 13 residues. From germline, CDR1 is LNHDA and CDR2 SQIVND (reference sequence). The V gene lost 6 bases and the J gene lost 4 bases, with 12 bases spanning the gap. CDR3 coding DNA: TGTGCCAGTAGGCAGATTGGACGCTATGGCTACACCTTC. This translates into CASRQIGRYGYTF.

The V gene is TRBV7-3, the J gene TRBJ2-2; D may be TRBD1 (6 bases). Germline lookup yields CDR1 SGHTA and CDR2 FQGTGA. Trimming shortened V by 2 bases and J by 5 bases, and 9 bases separated the two germline ends. The CDR3 runs to 14 residues. The CDR3 is CASSLEGQTGELFF. The CDR3, as DNA: TGTGCCAGCAGCTTAGAGGGACAAACCGGGGAGCTGTTTTTT.

The table lists this clonotype with a few counts. The chain is built from TRBV20-1 and TRBJ2-5, with 14 bases that match TRBD2. The CDR3 covers 16 residues. V lost 4 bases, J lost 3 bases, and 7 bases stayed unmatched. In germline, CDR1 is DFQATT, CDR2 SNEGSKA (reference sequence). This chain's CDR3 is CSANPGLAGDKETQYF. The CDR3 DNA sequence: TGCAGTGCTAACCCGGGACTAGCGGGGGACAAAGAGACCCAGTACTTC.

V is TRBV20-1 and J is TRBJ2-1, with 14 bases that match TRBD2. The trim removed 5 bases at V and 7 bases at J, leaving 4 bases unmatched. CDR3 length equals 14 residues. In germline, CDR1 is DFQATT, CDR2 SNEGSKA (reference sequence). The CDR3 nucleotides are TGCAGTGCTCAGACTAGCGGGGGGGCGAATGAGCAGTTCTTC. Protein sequence: CSAQTSGGANEQFF.

This rearrangement joins TRBV6-2 or TRBV6-3 to TRBJ2-7; D may be TRBD2 (5 bases). CDR3 length equals 14 residues. Trimming shortened V by 2 bases and J by 4 bases, and 12 bases separated the two germline ends. From germline, CDR1 is MNHEY and CDR2 SVGEGT. Written as DNA, the CDR3 is TGTGCCAGCAGTTACGTCGGGGTCGGGTACGAGCAGTACTTC. Encoded protein: CASSYVGVGYEQYF.

In its sample, this clonotype was seen once. The chain combines TRBV7-2 with TRBJ2-2; 7 positions agree with TRBD1. The CDR3 loop spans 13 amino acids. Losses at the gene ends were 4 bases for V and 6 bases for J; bases not matched to a gene: 2. Germline V gives CDR1 SGHTA, CDR2 FQGNSA. The CDR3 DNA is TGTGCCAGCAGCTCGCAGGGGGCCGGGGAGCTGTTTTTT. Its translation is CASSSQGAGELFF.

CDR3 sequence: CATSDRAPYEQYF. DNA of the CDR3: TGTGCCACTTCAGACAGGGCCCCCTACGAGCAGTACTTC. The chain employs TRBV6-1 and TRBJ2-7; 7 positions match TRBD1. V trimming: 10 bases; J trimming: 2 bases; junction bases outside the gene matches: 8. The CDR3 covers 13 residues. The germline V gene has CDR1 MNHNS and CDR2 SASEGT.

This clonotype occurred once. The chain employs TRBV2 and TRBJ2-5; possibly TRBD1 for D (5 bases). Germline values: CDR1 SNHLY, CDR2 FYNNEI. The CDR3 runs to 13 residues. Trimming took off 10 bases at V and 5 bases at J, with 17 bases between the two ends. CDR3 DNA sequence: TGTGCCATAACTGAGGACAACGCGGAGACCCAGTACTTC. The encoded protein is CAITEDNAETQYF.

The chain is built from TRBV20-1 and TRBJ1-1; D not certain. The V end was cut by 5 bases, the J end by 4 bases, with 8 bases between. Germline CDR1 and CDR2: DFQATT and SNEGSKA (reference sequence). This CDR3 contains 11 residues. The CDR3 sequence is CSALMGTEAFF. The DNA of the CDR3 is TGCAGTGCTCTGATGGGCACTGAAGCTTTCTTT.

V gene TRBV6-1 combines with J gene TRBJ1-6; D is unclear. The CDR3 loop spans 16 amino acids. Germline lookup yields CDR1 MNHNS and CDR2 SASEGT. With 2 bases removed from V and 4 bases from J, the gap between germline ends came to 12 bases. The CDR3 DNA reads as TGTGCCAGCAGTGAATATTCTGTACAGTATAATTCACCCCTCCACTTT. This sequence encodes CASSEYSVQYNSPLHF.

V usage is TRBV6-5 and J usage is TRBJ1-2, with D unresolved. The CDR3 has 17 residues. Trimming took 0 bases from V and 1 from J, leaving 15 bases between them. Germline V gene lookup returns CDR1 MNHEY and CDR2 SVGAGI. CDR3 loop: CASSYSTDGLDNYGYTF. The CDR3 DNA is TGTGCCAGCAGTTACTCGACCGACGGGCTCGATAACTATGGCTACACCTTC.

V usage is TRBV4-1 and J usage is TRBJ1-1; no reliable D call. Germline values: CDR1 MGHRA, CDR2 YSYEKL. The CDR3 extends over 14 amino acids. V dropped 4 bases and J dropped 5 bases, with 14 bases sitting between them. The CDR3 DNA reads TGCGCCAGCAGCCGTTTCGGGCAAAGGACTGAAGCTTTCTTT. This encodes CASSRFGQRTEAFF.

The chain uses TRBV10-3 and TRBJ2-5, with TRBD1 identical over 8 bases. The CDR3 sequence is 20 residues long. V shed 0 bases and J 3 bases; nucleotides not matched to a gene: 18. Per germline, CDR1 ENHRY and CDR2 SYGVKD. In nucleotides, the CDR3 is TGTGCCATCAGTGAGTCCCTACAATTGGGGGACAGGAGCCCAAAAGAGACCCAGTACTTC. Its translation is CAISESLQLGDRSPKETQYF.

This clonotype was seen a few times. The chain carries TRBV20-1 and TRBJ1-6; maybe TRBD1 (6 bases). There are 16 residues in the CDR3. V gave up 1 base and J gave up 12 bases, with 22 bases separating them. In germline, CDR1 is DFQATT, CDR2 SNEGSKA (reference sequence). CDR3 nucleotides: TGCAGTGCTAGAGCGGACAGACCCGAGAGAAATGGACCCCTCCACTTT. Translating gives CSARADRPERNGPLHF.

The chain has TRBV7-9 and TRBJ2-5, with D hard to call. The V gene's germline CDR1 is SEHNR and CDR2 FQNEAQ (reference sequence). The CDR3 length is 14 residues. The V gene lost 5 bases and the J gene lost 0 bases, with 10 bases spanning the gap. Written as DNA, the CDR3 is TGTGCCAGCAGCCCCACAGCGTACCAAGAGACCCAGTACTTC. It is translated as CASSPTAYQETQYF. Complete variable domain (other parts from reference TRBV7-9 and TRBJ2-5): DTGVSQNPRHKITKRGQNVTFRCDPISEHNRLYWYRQTLGQGPEFLTYFQNEAQLEKSRLLSDRFSAERPKGSFSTLEIQRTEQGDSAMYLCASSPTAYQETQYFGPGTRLLVL.

The chain couples TRBV7-2 to TRBJ2-6; D unresolved. V was shortened by 3 bases and J by 0 bases, with 3 bases between the two germline ends. CDR1 and CDR2 from the germline V gene are SGHTA and FQGNSA. The CDR3 runs 14 residues. The CDR3 spells CASSLDSGANVLTF. DNA of the CDR3: TGTGCCAGCAGCTTGGACTCTGGGGCCAACGTCCTGACTTTC. The full variable domain, in which reference TRBV7-2 and TRBJ2-6 provide the parts outside the CDR3, is GAGVSQSPSNKVTEKGKDVELRCDPISGHTALYWYRQSLGQGLEFLIYFQGNSAPDKSGLPSDRFSAERTGGSVSTLTIQRTQQEDSAVYLCASSLDSGANVLTFGAGSRLTVL.

This chain connects TRBV20-1 to TRBJ1-2; D call uncertain. Germline values: CDR1 DFQATT, CDR2 SNEGSKA (reference sequence). This CDR3 is built from 13 residues. Trimming cost V 0 bases and J 0 bases, with 5 bases left between them. The CDR3 bases are TGCAGTGCTAGAGATCCTACTAACTATGGCTACACCTTC. Translation gives CSARDPTNYGYTF.